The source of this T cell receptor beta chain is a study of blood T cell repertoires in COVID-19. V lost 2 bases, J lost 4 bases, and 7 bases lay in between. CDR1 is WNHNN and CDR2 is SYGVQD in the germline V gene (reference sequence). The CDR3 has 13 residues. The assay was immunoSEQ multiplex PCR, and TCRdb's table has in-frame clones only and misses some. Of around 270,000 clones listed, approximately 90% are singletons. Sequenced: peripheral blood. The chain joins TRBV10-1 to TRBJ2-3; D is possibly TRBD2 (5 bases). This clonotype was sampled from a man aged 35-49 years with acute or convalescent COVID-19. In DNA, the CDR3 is TGCGCCAGCAGTGAGCCCGGGGCAGATACGCAGTATTTT. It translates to CASSEPGADTQYF.